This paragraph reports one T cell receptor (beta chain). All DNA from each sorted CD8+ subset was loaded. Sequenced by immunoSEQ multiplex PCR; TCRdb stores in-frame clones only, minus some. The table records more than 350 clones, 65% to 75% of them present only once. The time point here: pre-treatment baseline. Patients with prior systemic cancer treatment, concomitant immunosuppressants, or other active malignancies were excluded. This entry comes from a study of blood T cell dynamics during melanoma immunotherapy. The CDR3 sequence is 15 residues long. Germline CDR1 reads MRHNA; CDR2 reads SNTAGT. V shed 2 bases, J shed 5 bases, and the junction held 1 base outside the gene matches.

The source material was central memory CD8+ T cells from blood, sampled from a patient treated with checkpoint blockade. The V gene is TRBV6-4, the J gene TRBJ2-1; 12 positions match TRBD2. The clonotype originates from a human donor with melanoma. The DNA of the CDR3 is TGTGCCAGCAGTGACCGGACTAGCGGGAACAATGAGCAGTTCTTC. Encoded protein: CASSDRTSGNNEQFF.